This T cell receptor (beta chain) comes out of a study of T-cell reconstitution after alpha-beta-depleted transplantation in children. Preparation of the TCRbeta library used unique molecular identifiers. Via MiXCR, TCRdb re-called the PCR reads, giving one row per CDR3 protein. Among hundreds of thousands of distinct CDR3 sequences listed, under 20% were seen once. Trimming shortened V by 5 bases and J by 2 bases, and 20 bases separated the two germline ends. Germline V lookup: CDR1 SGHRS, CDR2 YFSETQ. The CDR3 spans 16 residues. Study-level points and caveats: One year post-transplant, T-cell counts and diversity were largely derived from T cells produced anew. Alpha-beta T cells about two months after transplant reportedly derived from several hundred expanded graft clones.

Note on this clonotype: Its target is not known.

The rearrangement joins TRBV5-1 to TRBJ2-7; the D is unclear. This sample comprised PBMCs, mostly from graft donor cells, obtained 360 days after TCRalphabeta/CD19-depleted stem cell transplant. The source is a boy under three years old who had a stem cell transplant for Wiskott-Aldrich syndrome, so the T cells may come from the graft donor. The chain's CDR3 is CASSISPEPGAYEQYF. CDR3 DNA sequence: TGCGCCAGCAGTATTAGTCCCGAACCGGGCGCCTACGAGCAGTACTTC.